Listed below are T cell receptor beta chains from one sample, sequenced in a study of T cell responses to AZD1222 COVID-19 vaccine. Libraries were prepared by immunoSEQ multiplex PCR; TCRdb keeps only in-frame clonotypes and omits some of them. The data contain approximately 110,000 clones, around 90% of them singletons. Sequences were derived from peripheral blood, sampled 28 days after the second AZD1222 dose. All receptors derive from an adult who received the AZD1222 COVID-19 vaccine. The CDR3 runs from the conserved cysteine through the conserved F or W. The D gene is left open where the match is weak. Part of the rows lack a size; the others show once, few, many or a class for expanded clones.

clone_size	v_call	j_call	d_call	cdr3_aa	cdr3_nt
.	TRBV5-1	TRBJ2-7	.	CASSSTGFRVYEQYF	TGCGCCAGCAGCAGTACAGGGTTTAGGGTCTACGAGCAGTACTTC
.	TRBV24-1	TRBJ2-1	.	CATSDLHSEGYNEQFF	TGTGCCACCAGTGATTTACACTCAGAGGGGTACAATGAGCAGTTCTTC
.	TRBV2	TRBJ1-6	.	CASSEGGAYSYNSPLHF	TGTGCCAGCAGTGAAGGAGGGGCATACTCCTATAATTCACCCCTCCACTTT
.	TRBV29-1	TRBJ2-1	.	CSVPKNFLSSKINEQFF	TGCAGCGTGCCAAAAAACTTCTTATCGTCGAAAATCAATGAGCAGTTCTTC
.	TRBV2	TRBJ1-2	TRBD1	CASRPGTASNYGYTF	TGTGCCAGCAGGCCCGGGACAGCATCTAACTATGGCTACACCTTC
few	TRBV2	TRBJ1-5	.	CASREDVSSNQPQHF	TGTGCCAGCAGGGAGGACGTATCCAGCAATCAGCCCCAGCATTTT
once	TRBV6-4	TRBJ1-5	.	CASVPLQYSNQPQHF	TGTGCCAGCGTCCCCCTGCAGTATAGCAATCAGCCCCAGCATTTT
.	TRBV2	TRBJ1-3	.	CASSWAIGNTIYF	TGTGCCAGCAGTTGGGCGATTGGAAACACCATATATTTT
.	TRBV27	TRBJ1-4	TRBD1	CASRRPGTGNEKLFF	TGTGCCAGCAGACGACCCGGGACAGGGAATGAAAAACTGTTTTTT
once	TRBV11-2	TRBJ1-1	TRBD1	CASSWPDRGDTEAFF	TGTGCCAGCAGCTGGCCGGACAGGGGCGACACTGAAGCTTTCTTT
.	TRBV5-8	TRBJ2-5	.	CASSFYGLEKTQYF	TGTGCCAGCAGCTTCTATGGACTGGAGAAGACCCAGTACTTC
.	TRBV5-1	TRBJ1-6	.	CASSFGDSTIDSYNSPLHF	TGCGCCAGCAGCTTCGGGGACTCTACCATTGACTCCTATAATTCACCCCTCCACTTT
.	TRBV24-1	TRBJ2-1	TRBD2	CATSGKTLAGESSSYNEQFF	TGTGCCACCAGTGGCAAGACCCTAGCGGGGGAGTCTAGCTCCTACAATGAGCAGTTCTTC
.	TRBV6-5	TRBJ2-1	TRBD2	CASSWRSGSDEQFF	TGTGCCAGCAGTTGGCGTAGCGGGAGTGATGAGCAGTTCTTC
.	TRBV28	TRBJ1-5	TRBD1	CASRGQGQGFQPQHF	TGTGCCAGCAGAGGACAGGGCCAGGGGTTTCAGCCCCAGCATTTT
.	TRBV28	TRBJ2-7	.	CASTGRSWSASYEQYF	TGTGCCAGCACCGGGCGGTCTTGGTCGGCCTCCTACGAGCAGTACTTC
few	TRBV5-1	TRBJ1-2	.	CASSLDQAGKSGYTF	TGCGCCAGCAGCTTGGATCAAGCAGGGAAAAGTGGCTACACCTTC
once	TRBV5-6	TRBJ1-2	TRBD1	CASSSLGQGDYGYTF	TGTGCCAGCAGCTCCCTCGGACAGGGAGACTATGGCTACACCTTC
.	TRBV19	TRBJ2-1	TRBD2	CASSVALSLAGGDEQFF	TGTGCCAGTAGCGTGGCTTTGAGTCTAGCGGGAGGTGATGAGCAGTTCTTC
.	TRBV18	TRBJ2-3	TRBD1	CASSRTGSSTDTQYF	TGTGCCAGCTCTAGGACAGGTAGTAGCACAGATACGCAGTATTTT
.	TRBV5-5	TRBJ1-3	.	CASSLQTGRSGNTIYF	TGTGCCAGCAGCTTGCAAACAGGGCGCTCTGGAAACACCATATATTTT
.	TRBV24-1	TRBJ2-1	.	CATSYLNEQFF	TGTGCCACCAGTTACCTCAATGAGCAGTTCTTC
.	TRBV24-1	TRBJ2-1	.	CATSESQRNEQFF	TGTGCCACCAGTGAGTCACAACGCAATGAGCAGTTCTTC
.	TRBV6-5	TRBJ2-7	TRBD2	CASSPLAGGAYEQYF	TGTGCCAGCAGTCCACTAGCGGGAGGGGCCTACGAGCAGTACTTC
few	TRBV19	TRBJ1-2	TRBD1	CASRPGQPNYGYTF	TGTGCCAGTAGACCGGGACAGCCTAACTATGGCTACACCTTC
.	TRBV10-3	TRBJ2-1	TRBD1	CAISESGQGYNEQFF	TGTGCCATCAGTGAGTCGGGACAGGGCTACAATGAGCAGTTCTTC
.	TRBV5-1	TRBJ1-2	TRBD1	CASSPTGSGVSGYTF	TGCGCCAGCAGCCCGACAGGGTCCGGCGTTTCTGGCTACACCTTC
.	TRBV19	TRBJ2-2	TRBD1	CASRDRVGNTGELFF	TGTGCCAGTAGGGACAGGGTTGGAAACACCGGGGAGCTGTTTTTT
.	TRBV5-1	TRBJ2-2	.	CASSTDQRNTGELFF	TGCGCCAGCAGCACCGACCAGAGAAACACCGGGGAGCTGTTTTTT
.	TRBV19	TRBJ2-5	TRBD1	CASSQGRTGGTETQYF	TGTGCCAGTAGTCAAGGAAGGACAGGGGGGACGGAGACCCAGTACTTC
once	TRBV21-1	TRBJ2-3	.	CARGNSGVYTDTQYF	TGTGCCAGAGGGAATTCCGGAGTATACACAGATACGCAGTATTTT
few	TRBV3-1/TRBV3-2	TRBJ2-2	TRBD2	CASSQVAGGPNTGELFF	TGTGCCAGCAGCCAAGTTGCGGGAGGGCCGAACACCGGGGAGCTGTTTTTT
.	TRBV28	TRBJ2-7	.	CASSLYQDVYEQYF	TGTGCCAGCAGTTTATATCAGGATGTCTACGAGCAGTACTTC
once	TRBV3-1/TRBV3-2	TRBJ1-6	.	CASSQRGGSNSPLHF	TGTGCCAGCAGCCAACGGGGAGGCTCTAATTCACCCCTCCACTTT
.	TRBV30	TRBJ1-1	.	CAWSSFGGSNTEAFF	TGTGCCTGGAGCTCTTTTGGGGGGAGCAACACTGAAGCTTTCTTT
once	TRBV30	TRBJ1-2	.	CAWMSGSGNYGYTF	TGTGCCTGGATGTCGGGCAGCGGAAACTATGGCTACACCTTC
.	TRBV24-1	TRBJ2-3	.	CATFGESTDTQYF	TGTGCCACCTTCGGCGAAAGCACAGATACGCAGTATTTT
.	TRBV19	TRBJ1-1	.	CASSTSPGYTEAFF	TGTGCCAGTAGTACCTCCCCAGGTTACACTGAAGCTTTCTTT
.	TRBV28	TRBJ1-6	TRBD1	CASSLLQGQYNSPLHF	TGTGCCAGCAGTTTACTGCAGGGACAGTATAATTCACCCCTCCACTTT